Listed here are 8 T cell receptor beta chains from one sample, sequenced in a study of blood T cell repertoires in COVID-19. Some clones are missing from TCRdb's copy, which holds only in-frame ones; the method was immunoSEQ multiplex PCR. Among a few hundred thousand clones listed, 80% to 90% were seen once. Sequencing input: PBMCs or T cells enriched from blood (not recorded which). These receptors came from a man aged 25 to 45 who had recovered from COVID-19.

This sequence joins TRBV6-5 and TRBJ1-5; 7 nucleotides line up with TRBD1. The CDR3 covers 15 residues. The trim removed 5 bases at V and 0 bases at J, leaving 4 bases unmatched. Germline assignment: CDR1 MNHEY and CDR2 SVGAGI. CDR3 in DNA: TGTGCCAGCAGTCGGGACAGAAATAGCAATCAGCCCCAGCATTTT. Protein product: CASSRDRNSNQPQHF.

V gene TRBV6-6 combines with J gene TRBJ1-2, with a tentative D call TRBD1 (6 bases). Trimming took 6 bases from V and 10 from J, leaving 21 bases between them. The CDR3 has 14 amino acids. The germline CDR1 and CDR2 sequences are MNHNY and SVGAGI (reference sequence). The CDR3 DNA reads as TGTGCCAGCAGACCCGGGACAAAACGGGGCATCTACACCTTC. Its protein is CASRPGTKRGIYTF.

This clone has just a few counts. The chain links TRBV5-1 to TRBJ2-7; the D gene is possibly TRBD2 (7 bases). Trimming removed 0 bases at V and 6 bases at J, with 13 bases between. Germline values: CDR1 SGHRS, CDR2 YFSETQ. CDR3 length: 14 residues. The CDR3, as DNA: TGCGCCAGCAGCTTGGGAAGGGAGGGGGGCGAGCAGTACTTC. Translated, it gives CASSLGREGGEQYF.

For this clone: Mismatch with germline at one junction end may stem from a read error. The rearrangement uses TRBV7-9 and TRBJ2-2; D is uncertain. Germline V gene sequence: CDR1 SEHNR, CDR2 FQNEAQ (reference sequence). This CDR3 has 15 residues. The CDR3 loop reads CASSLQETNTGELFF. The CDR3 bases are TGTGCCAGCAGCTTGCAGGAAACGAACACGGGGGAGCTGTTTTTT. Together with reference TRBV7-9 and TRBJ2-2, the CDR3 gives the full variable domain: DTGVSQNPRHKITKRGQNVTFRCDPISEHNRLYWYRQTLGQGPEFLTYFQNEAQLEKSRLLSDRFSAERPKGSFSTLEIQRTEQGDSAMYLCASSLQETNTGELFFGEGSRLTVL.

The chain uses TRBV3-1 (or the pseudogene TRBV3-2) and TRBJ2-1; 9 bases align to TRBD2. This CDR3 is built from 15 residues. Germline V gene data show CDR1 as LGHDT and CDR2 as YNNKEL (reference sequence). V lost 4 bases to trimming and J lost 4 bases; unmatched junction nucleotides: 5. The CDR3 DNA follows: TGTGCCAGCAGCCCCGGGACTAGCCCATACAATGAGCAGTTCTTC. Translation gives CASSPGTSPYNEQFF.

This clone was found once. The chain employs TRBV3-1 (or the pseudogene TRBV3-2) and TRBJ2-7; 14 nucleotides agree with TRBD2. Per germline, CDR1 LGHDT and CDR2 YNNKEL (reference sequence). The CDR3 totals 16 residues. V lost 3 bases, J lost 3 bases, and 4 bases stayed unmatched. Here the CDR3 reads CASSQEGLAGVYEQYF. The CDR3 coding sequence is TGTGCCAGCAGCCAGGAGGGACTAGCGGGAGTCTACGAGCAGTACTTC.

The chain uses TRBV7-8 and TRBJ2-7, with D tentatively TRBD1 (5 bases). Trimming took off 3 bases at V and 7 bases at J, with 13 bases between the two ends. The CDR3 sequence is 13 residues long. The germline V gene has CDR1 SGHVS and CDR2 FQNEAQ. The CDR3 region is CASSFAGLGEQYF. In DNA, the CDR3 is TGTGCCAGCAGCTTTGCAGGGTTGGGAGAGCAGTACTTC.

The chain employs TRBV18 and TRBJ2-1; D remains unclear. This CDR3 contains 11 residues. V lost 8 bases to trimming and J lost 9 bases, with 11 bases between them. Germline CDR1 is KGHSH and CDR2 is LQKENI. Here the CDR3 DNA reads TGTGCCAGCGCTGAATCGGGTGAGCAGTTCTTC. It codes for CASAESGEQFF. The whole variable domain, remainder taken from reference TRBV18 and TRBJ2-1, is NAGVMQNPRHLVRRRGQEARLRCSPMKGHSHVYWYRQLPEEGLKFMVYLQKENIIDESGMPKERFSAEFPKEGPSILRIQQVVRGDSAAYFCASAESGEQFFGPGTRLTVL.